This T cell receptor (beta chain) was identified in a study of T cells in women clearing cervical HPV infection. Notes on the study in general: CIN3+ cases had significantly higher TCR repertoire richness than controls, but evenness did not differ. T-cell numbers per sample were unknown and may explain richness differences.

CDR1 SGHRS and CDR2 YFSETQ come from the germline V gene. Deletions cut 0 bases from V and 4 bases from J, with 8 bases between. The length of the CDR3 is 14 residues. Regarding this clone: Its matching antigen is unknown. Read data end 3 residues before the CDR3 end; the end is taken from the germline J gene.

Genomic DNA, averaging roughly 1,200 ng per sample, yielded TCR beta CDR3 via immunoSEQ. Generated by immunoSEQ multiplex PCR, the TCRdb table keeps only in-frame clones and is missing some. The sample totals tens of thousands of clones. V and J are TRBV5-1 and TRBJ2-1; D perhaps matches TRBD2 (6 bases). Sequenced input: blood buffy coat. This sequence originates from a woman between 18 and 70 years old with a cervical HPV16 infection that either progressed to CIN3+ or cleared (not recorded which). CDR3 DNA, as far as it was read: TGCGCCAGCAGCTTGGGACTAGTTTACAATGAG. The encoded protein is CASSLGLVYNE. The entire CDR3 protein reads CASSLGLVYNEQFF.